Presented here are 19 T cell receptor beta chains from one specimen sequenced in a study of read filtering for tumor transcriptome and immune sequencing. From around 440 ng of RNA, a library with molecular barcoded alpha/delta and beta/gamma adaptors was made. One entry per CDR3 protein, called by TCRdb with MiXCR from the reads. The sample lists about 86,000 distinct CDR3 sequences, 9% to 15% occurring once. Sequencing input: a population of CD138-negative cells sorted from bone marrow. The receptors were gathered from a donor older than 35 with multiple myeloma.

This clonotype has a count of ten or more. The chain has TRBV10-3 and TRBJ2-2; tentative D call: TRBD2 (5 bases). Germline assignment: CDR1 ENHRY and CDR2 SYGVKD. V lost 5 bases and J 6 bases, leaving 16 bases between the germline ends. This CDR3 is 15 amino acids long. In DNA, the CDR3 is TGTGCCATCAGTCCCGGAGGAGGACGCGCCGGGGAGCTGTTTTTT. Translated: CAISPGGGRAGELFF.

This clonotype was counted many times. The chain joins TRBV13 to TRBJ2-1; a possible D gene is TRBD2 (6 bases). The V gene lost 8 bases and the J gene lost 5 bases, with 13 bases spanning the gap. Germline V gene data show CDR1 as PRHDT and CDR2 as FYEKMQ (reference sequence). This CDR3 contains 13 residues. CDR3 residues: CASGRRYHNEQFF. The CDR3 DNA reads TGTGCCAGCGGGAGGCGCTACCACAATGAGCAGTTCTTC. The complete variable domain, with remaining parts taken from reference TRBV13 and TRBJ2-1, reads AAGVIQSPRHLIKEKRETATLKCYPIPRHDTVYWYQQGPGQDPQFLISFYEKMQSDKGSIPDRFSAQQFSDYHSELNMSSLELGDSALYFCASGRRYHNEQFFGPGTRLTVL.

This clonotype was counted only a few times. A much larger clone is a single base away; this may be a read error. V is TRBV20-1 and J is TRBJ2-1; D not resolved. The CDR3 is made up of 14 amino acids. The germline V gene has CDR1 DFQATT and CDR2 SNEGSKA (reference sequence). Here the CDR3 reads CSARVGVSYNEQLF. CDR3 nucleotides: TGCAGTGCTAGAGTTGGGGTCTCCTACAATGAGCAGCTCTTC.

This clonotype was observed many times. The chain employs TRBV5-1 and TRBJ2-7, with 8 bases identical to TRBD1. In germline, CDR1 is SGHRS, CDR2 YFSETQ. The V gene end was trimmed by 7 bases and the J gene end by 3 bases; junction bases not matched to a gene: 6. CDR3 length: 13 residues. CDR3 amino acids: CASGNDRGYEQYF. The CDR3 DNA is TGCGCCAGCGGAAACGACAGGGGCTACGAGCAGTACTTC.

CDR3 in amino acids: CASSQGQGVGNTIYF. The CDR3 nucleotides are TGCGCCAGCAGCCAAGGACAGGGGGTTGGAAACACCATATATTTT. V gene TRBV4-1 combines with J gene TRBJ1-3; 9 bases are shared with TRBD1. This CDR3 is built from 15 residues. CDR1 MGHRA and CDR2 YSYEKL come from the germline V gene. V lost 1 base, J lost 3 bases, and 1 base stayed unmatched.

This clonotype was detected many times. The chain has TRBV25-1 and TRBJ2-1, with D perhaps assigned TRBD1 or TRBD2 (5 bases each). The CDR3 totals 15 residues. V was clipped by 7 bases and J by 7 bases, with 20 bases between them. In germline, CDR1 is MGHDK, CDR2 SYGVNS. CDR3 amino acids: CASTETRGNMNEQFF. CDR3 DNA sequence: TGTGCCAGCACCGAAACTAGGGGCAATATGAATGAGCAGTTCTTC.

This clonotype has ten or more counts. The genes are TRBV19 and TRBJ2-2; TRBD1 matches at 10 bases. From germline, CDR1 is LNHDA and CDR2 SQIVND (reference sequence). J was trimmed by 7 bases and V by 7 bases; bases with no gene match: 6. The CDR3 consists of 14 residues. The CDR3 DNA reads as TGTGCCAGTAACCTCCGGGACAGGGGCGGGGAGCTGTTTTTT. Translation gives CASNLRDRGGELFF.

This clonotype was counted at least ten times. The chain joins TRBV7-9 to TRBJ2-7; D tentatively fits TRBD1 or TRBD2 (5 bases each). Deletions cut 4 bases from V and 0 bases from J, with 13 bases between. This CDR3 contains 15 residues. Germline V gene lookup returns CDR1 SEHNR and CDR2 FQNEAQ (reference sequence). For the CDR3, the DNA is TGTGCCAGCAGCTCAAACGGGGCTCTCTCCTACGAGCAGTACTTC. Its protein is CASSSNGALSYEQYF.

This clonotype was found many times. This CDR3 reads CASSLDPGQGKETQYF. The CDR3 DNA is TGTGCCAGCAGCTTAGACCCGGGACAGGGGAAGGAGACCCAGTACTTC. This sequence joins TRBV7-9 and TRBJ2-5; 10 nucleotides line up with TRBD1. Trimming at V came to 1 base and at J to 5 bases, leaving 7 bases not matched to a gene. Looked up from germline, CDR1 is SEHNR and CDR2 is FQNEAQ (reference sequence). CDR3 size: 16 residues.

This clonotype has ten or more counts. The chain recombines TRBV20-1 with TRBJ1-6; D is ambiguous. Germline CDR1 is DFQATT and CDR2 is SNEGSKA (reference sequence). V was cut by 0 bases and J by 10 bases, with 10 bases left in between. CDR3 length: 13 amino acids. CDR3 bases: TGCAGTGCTAGAGAGGGTACGGGGTCACCCCTCCACTTT. Translation: CSAREGTGSPLHF.

Notes on this clonotype: A single base separates this from a much larger clone, so it may be a read error. This chain uses TRBV5-1 with TRBJ2-7; D call uncertain. CDR1 and CDR2 from the germline V gene are SGHRS and YFSETQ. Trimming pared 7 bases from V and 3 bases from J, leaving 20 bases between. The CDR3 covers 15 residues. CDR3 DNA sequence: TGCGCCAGCGGCTCACGAGACTCGTCGTACTACGAGCAGTACTTC. Its translation: CASGSRDSSYYEQYF.

In its sample, this clonotype was seen many times. CDR3 DNA: TGCAGTGCTAGGAGACAGGGGTATGAGCAGTTCTTC. This codes for CSARRQGYEQFF. The rearrangement uses TRBV20-1 and TRBJ2-1; 8 bases agree with TRBD1. The trim removed 3 bases at V and 8 bases at J, leaving 3 bases unmatched. Germline V gene data show CDR1 as DFQATT and CDR2 as SNEGSKA (reference sequence). The CDR3 totals 12 residues.

This clonotype was detected many times. CDR3 loop: CSARPGGYYNEQFF. The CDR3 region has the DNA TGCAGTGCTAGGCCCGGGGGATATTACAATGAGCAGTTCTTC. This rearrangement joins TRBV20-1 to TRBJ2-1; the D gene is possibly TRBD2 (6 bases). With 3 bases removed from V and 4 bases from J, the gap between germline ends came to 13 bases. CDR3 length: 14 amino acids. Germline values: CDR1 DFQATT, CDR2 SNEGSKA (reference sequence).

At least ten counts were recorded for this clonotype. This chain joins TRBV2 and TRBJ2-1; D gene uncertain. V shed 5 bases and J shed 7 bases, with 9 bases lying between them. The CDR3 length is 12 residues. CDR1 and CDR2 from the germline V gene are SNHLY and FYNNEI. DNA for the CDR3: TGTGCCAGCAGTCCCCAGAGTAATGAGCAGTTCTTC. It yields the protein CASSPQSNEQFF.

In this sample, this clonotype turned up many times. The chain carries TRBV18 and TRBJ2-5, with D possibly matching TRBD2 (5 bases). CDR3 length: 15 amino acids. Germline CDR1 reads KGHSH; CDR2 reads LQKENI. Trimming stripped 2 bases from V and 2 bases from J, with 12 bases between. The CDR3 protein is CASSPMAIAQETQYF. CDR3 DNA: TGTGCCAGCTCACCAATGGCGATAGCGCAAGAGACCCAGTACTTC.

This chain connects TRBV4-2 to TRBJ2-1; D is unresolved. V lost 0 bases, J lost 5 bases, and 5 bases lay in between. Per germline, CDR1 LGHNA and CDR2 YNFKEQ. This CDR3 region has 13 residues. CDR3 bases: TGTGCCAGCAGCCAAGATGTGAACAATGAGCAGTTCTTC. It yields the protein CASSQDVNNEQFF.

The chain uses TRBV18 and TRBJ1-1; D not resolved. The CDR3 extends over 15 amino acids. Germline V CDR1 and CDR2: KGHSH, LQKENI. The V end lost 3 bases, the J end lost 5 bases, and 16 bases lay between the germline ends. CDR3 sequence: CASSPPPSVVTEAFF. CDR3 DNA: TGTGCCAGCTCACCGCCTCCCTCCGTAGTGACTGAAGCTTTCTTT.

This clonotype showed up many times. This chain links TRBV27 with TRBJ2-1; D not certain. CDR3 length: 15 residues. V lost 1 base and J 7 bases, leaving 14 bases between the germline ends. CDR1 and CDR2 (germline): MNHEY, SMNVEV (reference sequence). CDR3 nucleotides: TGTGCCAGCAGTTTATACCCTTCATCTAGAAATGAGCAGTTCTTC. It is translated as CASSLYPSSRNEQFF.

This clonotype has ten or more counts. This chain connects TRBV5-1 to TRBJ2-7, with TRBD1 as a possible D gene (6 bases). Trimming removed 1 base at V and 6 bases at J, with 11 bases between. The CDR3 spans 13 residues. CDR1 is SGHRS and CDR2 is YFSETQ in the germline V gene. The CDR3 is CASSLTRGGEQYF. CDR3 bases: TGCGCCAGCAGCTTGACGAGAGGGGGCGAGCAGTACTTC.